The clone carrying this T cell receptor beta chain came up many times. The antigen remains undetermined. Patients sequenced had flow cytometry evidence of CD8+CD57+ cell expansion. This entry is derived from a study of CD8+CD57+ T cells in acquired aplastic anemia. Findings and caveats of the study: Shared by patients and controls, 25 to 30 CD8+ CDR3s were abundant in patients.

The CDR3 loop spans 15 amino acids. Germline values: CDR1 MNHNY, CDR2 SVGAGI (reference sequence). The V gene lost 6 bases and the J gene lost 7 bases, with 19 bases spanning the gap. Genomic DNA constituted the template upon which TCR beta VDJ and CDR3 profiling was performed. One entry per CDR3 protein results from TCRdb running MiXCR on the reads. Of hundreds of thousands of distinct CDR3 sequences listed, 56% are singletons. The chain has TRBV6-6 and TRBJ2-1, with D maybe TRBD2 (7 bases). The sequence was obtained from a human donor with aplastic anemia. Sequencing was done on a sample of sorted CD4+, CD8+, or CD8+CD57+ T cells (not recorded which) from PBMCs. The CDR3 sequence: CASSQGRGLENEQFF. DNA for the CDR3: TGTGCCAGCAGCCAGGGGCGGGGGTTAGAGAATGAGCAGTTCTTC.